These T cell receptor beta chains were read from a single sample in a study of tumor-infiltrating lymphocytes in oesophageal squamous cell carcinoma. A single record per CDR3 protein comes from TCRdb applying MiXCR to the PCR reads. The data contain around 20,000 distinct CDR3 sequences, around 39% of them singletons. The sample was esophageal tumor tissue. The receptors were gathered from a male donor with esophageal squamous cell carcinoma. Each CDR3 is given with its conserved first and last residue. The D gene is left open where the match is weak. Only some rows state a clone size, as once, few, many or a class for expanded clones.

j_call clone_size d_call v_call cdr3_nt cdr3_aa
TRBJ2-5 medium-sized . TRBV7-6 TGTGCCAGCAGCCCCCTAGCGTTGGCACAAGAGACCCAGTACTTC CASSPLALAQETQYF
TRBJ1-1 many . TRBV19 TGTGCCAGTAGTGCCGACCCGGGCACTGAAGCTTTCTTT CASSADPGTEAFF
TRBJ2-5 . . TRBV7-2 TGTGCCAGCAGCTCGATGCTTACAGCCTACAATGAGCAGTACTTC CASSSMLTAYNEQYF
TRBJ2-1 medium-sized . TRBV7-3 TGTGCCAGCAGCTTTGGCGGAGGCTACAATGAGCAGTTCTTC CASSFGGGYNEQFF
TRBJ2-1 many TRBD2 TRBV6-1 TGTGCCAGCAGCCAAGGACTAGAGTACAATGAGCAGTTCTTC CASSQGLEYNEQFF
TRBJ1-2 . . TRBV27 TGTGCCAGCAGTTTATCGACGAGGGGCTATGGCTACACCTTC CASSLSTRGYGYTF
TRBJ2-1 . TRBD2 TRBV7-9 TGTGCCAGCAGCCCCGTAGGCGGGAGGCAGTACAATGAGCAGTTCTTC CASSPVGGRQYNEQFF
TRBJ2-6 . . TRBV18 . CASSPDRGRGLWLHLRF
TRBJ2-3 many TRBD2 TRBV6-1 TGTGCCAGCAGTTCTACTAGCGGGAGCAGGAACACAGATACGCAGTATTTT CASSSTSGSRNTDTQYF
TRBJ1-6 once . TRBV12-3/TRBV12-4 TGTGCCAGCAGCCTATCCCCAGGGGAGACCCAGTACTTT CASSLSPGETQYF
TRBJ2-1 . TRBD2 TRBV12-3/TRBV12-4 TGTGCCAGCAGTTTAGCGCGGCAACTAGCGGGGGAGCAGTTCTTC CASSLARQLAGEQFF